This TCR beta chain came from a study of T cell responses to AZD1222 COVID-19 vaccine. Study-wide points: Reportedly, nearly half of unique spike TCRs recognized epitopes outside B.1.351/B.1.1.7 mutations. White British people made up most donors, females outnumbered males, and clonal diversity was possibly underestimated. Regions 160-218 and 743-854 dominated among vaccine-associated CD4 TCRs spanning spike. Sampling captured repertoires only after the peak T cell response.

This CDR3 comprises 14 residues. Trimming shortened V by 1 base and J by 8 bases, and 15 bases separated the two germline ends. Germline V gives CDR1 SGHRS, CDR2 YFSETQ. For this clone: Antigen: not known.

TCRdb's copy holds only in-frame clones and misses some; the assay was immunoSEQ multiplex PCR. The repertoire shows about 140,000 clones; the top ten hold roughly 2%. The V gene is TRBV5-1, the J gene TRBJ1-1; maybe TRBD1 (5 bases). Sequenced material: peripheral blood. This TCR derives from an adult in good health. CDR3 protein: CASSLWDSDDEAFF. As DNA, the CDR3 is TGCGCCAGCAGCTTGTGGGACTCCGACGACGAAGCTTTCTTT.